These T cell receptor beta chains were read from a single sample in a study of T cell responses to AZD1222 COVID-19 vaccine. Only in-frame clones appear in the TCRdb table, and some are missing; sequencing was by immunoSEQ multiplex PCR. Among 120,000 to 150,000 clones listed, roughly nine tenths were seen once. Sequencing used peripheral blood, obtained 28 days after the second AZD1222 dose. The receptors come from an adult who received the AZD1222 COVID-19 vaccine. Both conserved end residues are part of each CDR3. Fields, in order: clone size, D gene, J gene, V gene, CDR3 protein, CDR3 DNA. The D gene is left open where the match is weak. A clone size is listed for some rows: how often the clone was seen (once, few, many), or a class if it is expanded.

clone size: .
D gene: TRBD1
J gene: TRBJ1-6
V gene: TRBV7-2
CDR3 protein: CASSAGQGVNSPLHF
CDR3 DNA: TGTGCCAGCAGCGCTGGACAGGGTGTCAATTCACCCCTCCACTTT

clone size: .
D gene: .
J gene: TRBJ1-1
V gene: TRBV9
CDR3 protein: CASSAPINTEAFF
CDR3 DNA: TGTGCCAGCAGCGCCCCGATAAACACTGAAGCTTTCTTT

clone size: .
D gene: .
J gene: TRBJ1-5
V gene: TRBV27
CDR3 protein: CASSSDRPQRQPQHF
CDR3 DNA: TGTGCCAGCAGTTCGGATAGGCCGCAAAGGCAGCCCCAGCATTTT

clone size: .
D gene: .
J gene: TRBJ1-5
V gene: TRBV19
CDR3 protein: CASSNPGDYSNQPQHF
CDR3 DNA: TGTGCCAGTAGTAATCCAGGCGATTATAGCAATCAGCCCCAGCATTTT

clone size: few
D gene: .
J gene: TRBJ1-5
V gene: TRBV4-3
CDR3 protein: CASSQMIGGNQPQHF
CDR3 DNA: TGCGCCAGCAGCCAGATGATCGGGGGGAATCAGCCCCAGCATTTT

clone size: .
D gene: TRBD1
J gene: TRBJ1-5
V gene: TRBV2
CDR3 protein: CASNRQGADQPQHF
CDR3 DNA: TGTGCCAGCAACAGACAGGGGGCGGATCAGCCCCAGCATTTT

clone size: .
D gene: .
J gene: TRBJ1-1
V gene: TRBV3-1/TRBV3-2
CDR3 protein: CASSQDFKRVNPRWAFF
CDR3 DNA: TGTGCCAGCAGCCAAGATTTTAAAAGGGTAAACCCCCGCTGGGCTTTCTTT

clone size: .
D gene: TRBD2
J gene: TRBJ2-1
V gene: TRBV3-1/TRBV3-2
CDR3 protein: CASSQGTRLLTSSYNEQFF
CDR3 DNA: TGTGCCAGCAGCCAAGGGACTAGGCTCCTTACTAGCTCCTACAATGAGCAGTTCTTC

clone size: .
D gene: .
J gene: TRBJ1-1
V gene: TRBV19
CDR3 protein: CASSMTAYMNTEAFF
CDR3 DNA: TGTGCCAGTAGTATGACGGCATACATGAACACTGAAGCTTTCTTT

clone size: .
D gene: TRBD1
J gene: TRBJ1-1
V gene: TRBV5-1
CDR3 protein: CASSLGQGGTEAFF
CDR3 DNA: TGCGCCAGCAGCTTGGGACAGGGAGGCACTGAAGCTTTCTTT

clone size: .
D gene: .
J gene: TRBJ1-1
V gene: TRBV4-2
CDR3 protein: CASSQGGQHTEAFF
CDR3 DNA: TGTGCCAGCAGCCAAGGGGGGCAACACACTGAAGCTTTCTTT

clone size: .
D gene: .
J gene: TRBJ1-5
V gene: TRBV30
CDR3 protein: CAWSDQGQPQHF
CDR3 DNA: TGTGCCTGGAGTGATCAGGGGCAGCCCCAGCATTTT

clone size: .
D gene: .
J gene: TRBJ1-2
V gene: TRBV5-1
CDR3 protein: CASSLGQGGYTF
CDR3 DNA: TGCGCCAGCAGCTTGGGGCAGGGGGGCTACACCTTC

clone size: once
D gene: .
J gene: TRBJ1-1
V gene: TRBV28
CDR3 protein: CASSFQGAAFF
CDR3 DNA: TGTGCCAGCAGTTTTCAGGGCGCAGCTTTCTTT

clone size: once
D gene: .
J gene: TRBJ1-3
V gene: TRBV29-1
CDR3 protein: CSVGENSGNTIYF
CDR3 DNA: TGCAGCGTTGGGGAGAACTCTGGAAACACCATATATTTT

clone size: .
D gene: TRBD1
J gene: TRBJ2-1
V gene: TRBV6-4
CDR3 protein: CASSDYGTGGFNEQFF
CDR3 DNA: TGTGCCAGCAGTGACTACGGGACAGGGGGCTTTAATGAGCAGTTCTTC

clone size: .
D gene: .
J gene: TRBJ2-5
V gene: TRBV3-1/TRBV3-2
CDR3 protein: CASSQDGQPHKTQYF
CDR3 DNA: TGTGCCAGCAGCCAAGATGGGCAGCCCCACAAGACCCAGTACTTC

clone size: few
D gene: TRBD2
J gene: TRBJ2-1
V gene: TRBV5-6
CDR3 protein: CASSFPGVAGAQSQFF
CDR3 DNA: TGTGCCAGCAGCTTCCCCGGGGTAGCGGGAGCGCAGAGTCAGTTCTTC

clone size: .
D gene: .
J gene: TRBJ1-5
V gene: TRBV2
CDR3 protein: CASSMVNGQPQHF
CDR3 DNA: TGTGCCAGCAGTATGGTAAACGGTCAGCCCCAGCATTTT

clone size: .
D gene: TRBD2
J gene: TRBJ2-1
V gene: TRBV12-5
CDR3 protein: CASGLVQASGRWHEQFF
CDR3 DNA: TGTGCTAGTGGTTTGGTACAGGCCAGCGGGAGGTGGCATGAGCAGTTCTTC

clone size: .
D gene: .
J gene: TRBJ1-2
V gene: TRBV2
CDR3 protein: CASSARQRNYGYTF
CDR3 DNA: TGTGCCAGCAGTGCCAGGCAGAGAAACTATGGCTACACCTTC

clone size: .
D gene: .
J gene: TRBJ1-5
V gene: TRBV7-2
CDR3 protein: CASSLGGGLRAQHF
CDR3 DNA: TGTGCCAGCAGCTTAGGTGGGGGGCTGAGGGCCCAGCATTTT

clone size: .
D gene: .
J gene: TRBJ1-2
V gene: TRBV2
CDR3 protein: CASNNRRGYTF
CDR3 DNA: TGTGCCAGCAACAACAGGAGGGGCTACACCTTC

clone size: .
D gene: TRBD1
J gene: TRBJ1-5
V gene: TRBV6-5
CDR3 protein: CASTRQGVQPQHF
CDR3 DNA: TGTGCCAGCACTAGACAGGGTGTTCAGCCCCAGCATTTT

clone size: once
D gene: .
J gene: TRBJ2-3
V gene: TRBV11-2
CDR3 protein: CASSSHYLLLTDTQYF
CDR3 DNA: TGTGCCAGCAGCTCTCACTACCTTCTCCTCACAGATACGCAGTATTTT

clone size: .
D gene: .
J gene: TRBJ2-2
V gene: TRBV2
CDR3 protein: CASHRGRTGELFF
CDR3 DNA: TGTGCCAGCCACCGGGGCCGCACCGGGGAGCTGTTTTTT

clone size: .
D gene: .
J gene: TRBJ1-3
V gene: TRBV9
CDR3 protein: CASSAGVGNTIYF
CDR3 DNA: TGTGCCAGCAGCGCAGGGGTAGGAAACACCATATATTTT

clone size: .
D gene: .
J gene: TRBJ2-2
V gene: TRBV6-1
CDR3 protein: CASSEVVRGAGELFF
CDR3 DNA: TGTGCCAGCAGTGAGGTGGTGCGCGGGGCCGGGGAGCTGTTTTTT

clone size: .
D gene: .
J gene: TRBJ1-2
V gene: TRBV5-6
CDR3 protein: CASSLDRAGSYTF
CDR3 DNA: TGTGCCAGCAGCTTGGACAGGGCCGGGAGCTACACCTTC

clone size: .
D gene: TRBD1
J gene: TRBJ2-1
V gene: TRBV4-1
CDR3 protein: CASSQSSDRGLGNEQFF
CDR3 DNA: TGCGCCAGCAGCCAAAGTTCCGACAGGGGGCTGGGGAATGAGCAGTTCTTC

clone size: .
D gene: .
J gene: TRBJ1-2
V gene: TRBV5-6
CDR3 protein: CASSYPGLSSGYGYTF
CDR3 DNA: TGTGCCAGCAGCTATCCAGGGCTGAGTTCCGGCTATGGCTACACCTTC

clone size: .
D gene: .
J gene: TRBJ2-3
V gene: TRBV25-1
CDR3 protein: CASSDPGQGYGDTQYF
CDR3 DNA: TGTGCCAGCAGTGACCCGGGCCAGGGTTACGGAGATACGCAGTATTTT

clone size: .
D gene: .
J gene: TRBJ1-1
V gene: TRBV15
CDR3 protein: CATSRDLGVMNTEAFF
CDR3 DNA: TGTGCCACCAGCAGAGACCTCGGCGTCATGAACACTGAAGCTTTCTTT

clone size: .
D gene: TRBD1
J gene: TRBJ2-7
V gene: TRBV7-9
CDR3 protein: CASSPSTGLGEQYF
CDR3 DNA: TGTGCCAGCAGCCCCTCGACAGGGTTGGGCGAGCAGTACTTC

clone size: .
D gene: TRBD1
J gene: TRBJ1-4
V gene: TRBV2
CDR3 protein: CASDSDQGVANEKLFF
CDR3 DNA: TGTGCCAGCGATAGTGATCAGGGGGTTGCTAATGAAAAACTGTTTTTT

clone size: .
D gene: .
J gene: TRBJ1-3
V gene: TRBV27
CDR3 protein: CASRSGSPGNTIYF
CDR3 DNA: TGTGCCAGCAGGTCAGGTTCTCCTGGAAACACCATATATTTT

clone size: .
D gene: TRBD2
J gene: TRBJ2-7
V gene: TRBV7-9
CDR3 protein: CASSQGLAGAAEQYF
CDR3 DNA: TGTGCCAGCAGCCAGGGACTAGCGGGAGCGGCGGAGCAGTACTTC

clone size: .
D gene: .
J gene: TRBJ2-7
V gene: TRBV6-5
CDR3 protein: CASTQRGFYEQYF
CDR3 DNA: TGTGCCAGCACCCAACGGGGATTCTACGAGCAGTACTTC

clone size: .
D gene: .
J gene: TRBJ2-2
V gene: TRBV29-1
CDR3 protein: CSFWTANTGELFF
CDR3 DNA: TGCAGCTTTTGGACAGCGAACACCGGGGAGCTGTTTTTT

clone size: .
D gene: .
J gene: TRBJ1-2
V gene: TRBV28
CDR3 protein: CASSLKAIYTF
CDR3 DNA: TGTGCCAGCAGTTTAAAGGCCATCTACACCTTC

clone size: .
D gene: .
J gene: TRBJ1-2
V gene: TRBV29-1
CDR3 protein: CSVEHPGRSLRDGYTF
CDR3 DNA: TGCAGCGTTGAACACCCCGGGCGGTCTCTAAGGGATGGCTACACCTTC

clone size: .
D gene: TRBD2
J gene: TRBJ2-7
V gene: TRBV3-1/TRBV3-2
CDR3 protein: CASSQERAGSGYEQYF
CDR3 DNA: TGTGCCAGCAGCCAAGAGAGAGCGGGATCAGGCTACGAGCAGTACTTC

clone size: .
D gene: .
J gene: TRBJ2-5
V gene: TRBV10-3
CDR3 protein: CAISDLLQGWETQYF
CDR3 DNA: TGTGCCATCAGTGACTTACTCCAGGGCTGGGAGACCCAGTACTTC

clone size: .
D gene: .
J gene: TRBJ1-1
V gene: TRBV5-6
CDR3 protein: CASWTWGKNTEAFF
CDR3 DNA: TGTGCCAGTTGGACTTGGGGAAAGAACACTGAAGCTTTCTTT

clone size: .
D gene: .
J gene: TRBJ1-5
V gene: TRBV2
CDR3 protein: CASSRGNQPQHF
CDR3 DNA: TGTGCCAGCAGTAGGGGCAATCAGCCCCAGCATTTT

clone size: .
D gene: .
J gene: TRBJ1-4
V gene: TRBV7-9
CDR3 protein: CASSLPSTTNEKLFF
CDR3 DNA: TGTGCCAGCAGCTTACCTTCAACAACTAATGAAAAACTGTTTTTT

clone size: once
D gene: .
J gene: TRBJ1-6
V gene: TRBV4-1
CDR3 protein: CASSQEGTTYNSPLHF
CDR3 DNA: TGCGCCAGCAGCCAAGAAGGAACTACCTATAATTCACCCCTCCACTTT

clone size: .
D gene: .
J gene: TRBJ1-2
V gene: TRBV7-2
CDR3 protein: CASSLEGRVLNGYTF
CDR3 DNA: TGTGCCAGCAGCTTAGAGGGCAGGGTCTTGAATGGCTACACCTTC

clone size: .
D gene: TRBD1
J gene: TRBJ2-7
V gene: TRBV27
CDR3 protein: CASSLSGQGVSWGEQYF
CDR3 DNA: TGTGCCAGCAGTTTGTCTGGACAGGGGGTTTCATGGGGCGAGCAGTACTTC